Listed here are 8 T cell receptor beta chains from one sample, sequenced in a study of T cell clonality in common variable immunodeficiency. Produced via immunoSEQ multiplex PCR; TCRdb's table is partial and in-frame only. Listed for the sample are about 31,000 clones, none seen a single time. Sequenced input: peripheral blood mononuclear cells. These TCRs come from a person aged 18 to 75 in good health.

The table lists this clone with a few counts. The read ends 3 residues early relative to the CDR3; the germline J gene fills the gap. The chain employs TRBV30 and TRBJ1-1, with unresolved D. This CDR3 contains 13 residues. Germline CDR1 reads GTSNPN; CDR2 reads SVGIG (reference sequence). CDR3 in amino acids: CAWSVDTSGVAFF. Incomplete CDR3 DNA: TGTGCCTGGAGTGTAGACACTAGCGGAGTA.

This clone was seen ten or more times. The missing CDR3 end, 3 residues past where the read stops, is filled in from the germline J gene. This sample includes further DNA sequences coding for the same CDR3. This chain links TRBV5-1 with TRBJ1-2; the match to TRBD1 covers 9 bases. CDR3 length equals 16 residues. Germline CDR1 SGHRS, CDR2 YFSETQ. CDR3 DNA, as far as it was read: TGCGCCAGCAGTTTAAGGTCGACAGGGGGGGCAAAGGGC. It encodes CASSLRSTGGAKG. The CDR3 in its entirety is CASSLRSTGGAKGYTF. Full variable domain (remainder filled in from reference TRBV5-1 and TRBJ1-2): KAGVTQTPRYLIKTRGQQVTLSCSPISGHRSVSWYQQTPGQGLQFLFEYFSETQRNKGNFPGRFSGRQFSNSRSEMNVSTLELGDSALYLCASSLRSTGGAKGYTFGSGTRLTVV.

About this clone itself: A read error may account for a junction end that differs from germline. The sequence runs out 3 residues before the end of the CDR3; the remainder is reconstructed from the germline J gene. The rearrangement links TRBV7-3 to TRBJ2-3, with 9 bases matching TRBD2. CDR3 size: 16 residues. CDR1 SGHTA and CDR2 FQGTGA come from the germline V gene. CDR3 DNA (partial): TGTGCCAGCAGCCCCCATGGAACTAGCGGGCCAGAGACG. Amino acid sequence: CASSPHGTSGPET. Given in full, the CDR3 is CASSPHGTSGPETQYF.

This clone came up many times. The read falls 3 residues short of the CDR3 end, and the missing part is taken from the germline J gene. The rearrangement joins TRBV19 to TRBJ2-3; D may be TRBD2 (6 bases). The germline CDR1 and CDR2 sequences are LNHDA and SQIVND (reference sequence). Trimming removed 5 bases at V and 6 bases at J, with 18 bases between. The CDR3 length is 15 residues. CDR3 in amino acids: CASSANGGRVDTQYF. The DNA read from the CDR3 is TGTGCCAGTAGTGCCAACGGAGGGCGCGTCGATACG.

This clone was seen only a few times. The CDR3 end is not reached by the read, which stops 3 residues before it; the germline J gene fills it in. The chain has TRBV6-1 and TRBJ1-2; D is possibly TRBD1 (5 bases). CDR3 size: 15 residues. Germline-derived CDR1 and CDR2 are MNHNS and SASEGT. CDR3 DNA, as far as it was read: TGTGCCAGCAGTGAAGGACAGAGAGCCTACAATGAC. Amino acid sequence: CASSEGQRAYND. The CDR3, in full, reads CASSEGQRAYNDYTF.

This clone has ten or more counts. The read comes to an end 3 residues before the CDR3 does, leaving the germline J gene to fill in the end. The chain carries TRBV14 and TRBJ1-1; possible D gene TRBD1, 6 bases. The CDR3 contains 13 residues. Trimming removed 4 bases from V and 5 bases from J, with 11 bases in between. Germline CDR1 and CDR2: SGHDN and FVKESK. The CDR3 reads CASSLIQGTEAFF. CDR3 bases read: TGTGCCAGCAGCCTAATTCAGGGGACTGAA.

This clone was found many times. From the germline J gene comes the end of the CDR3, since the read stops 3 residues before it. V is TRBV7-6 and J is TRBJ2-7, with D perhaps assigned TRBD1 or TRBD2 (5 bases each). This CDR3 is built from 14 residues. Trimming stripped 4 bases from V and 3 bases from J, with 13 bases between. Germline CDR1 is SGHVS and CDR2 is FNYEAQ. The CDR3 sequence: CASSWDEGNYEQYF. CDR3 DNA (partial): TGTGCCAGCAGCTGGGATGAGGGGAACTACGAG.

This clone was observed a handful of times. The read ends 3 residues before the CDR3 terminus; that terminus is restored from the germline J gene. The V gene is TRBV20-1, the J gene TRBJ2-3; the match to TRBD2 covers 9 bases. Per the germline V gene, CDR1 is DFQATT and CDR2 is SNEGSKA (reference sequence). The CDR3 runs to 14 residues. The part of the CDR3 DNA that was read is TGCAGTGTGGGTAGTCTAGCGGGACGCGAGACG. Protein: CSVGSLAGRET. The whole CDR3 sequence reads CSVGSLAGRETQYF.